A single sample is the source of the 21 T cell receptor beta chains below, sequenced in a study of breast tumors, draining lymph nodes, adjacent tissues listed by TCRdb under 2016. Library method: multiplex PCR. The sequencer was an Illumina HiSeq 2000. TCRdb took the public reads, trimmed them with fastp at Q25, ran MiXCR for clone calling and kept in-frame beta chains. Under each unique CDR3 protein, matching rows form one entry showing the most common genes and DNA. The sample contains approximately 300,000 distinct CDR3 sequences, roughly 30% of them found a single time. The ten biggest clones cover more than 1% of the sample. The axillary draining lymph nodes of breast cancer patients were the source of the lymph node samples. What was sequenced was axillary lymph node tissue. The receptors stem from a female donor with breast cancer. Some clones in this sample may be carry-over from other donors' samples.

This clonotype was detected ten times or more. V is TRBV7-9 and J is TRBJ2-3; TRBD2 matches 11 bases. The CDR3 totals 16 residues. CDR1 is SEHNR and CDR2 is FQNEAQ in the germline V gene (reference sequence). The V segment lost 2 bases and the J segment 4 bases; nucleotides outside the gene matches: 5. CDR3: CASSLRTSGSADTQYF. In DNA, the CDR3 is TGTGCCAGCAGCTTAAGAACTAGCGGGAGCGCAGATACGCAGTATTTT.

With regard to this clonotype: A read error may explain this, as a much larger clone is one base away. The rearrangement uses TRBV9 and TRBJ2-1; TRBD2 agrees at 7 bases. V lost 3 bases and J lost 7; bases outside the gene matches: 13. The germline CDR1 and CDR2 sequences are SGDLS and YYNGEE. The CDR3 covers 16 residues. In DNA, the CDR3 is TGTGCCAGCAGCGCAGCTTCGTGGGAGGGCCATAATGAGCAGTTCTTC. Protein product: CASSAASWEGHNEQFF.

This clonotype was observed at least ten times. In DNA, the CDR3 is TGTGCCAGCAGTTATTCCTCCCAGGGGGAGACCCAGTACTTC. Translation gives CASSYSSQGETQYF. The chain couples TRBV6-5 to TRBJ2-5, with D possibly TRBD1 on 6 matching bases. The CDR3 length is 14 residues. The V end was cut by 3 bases, the J end by 5 bases, with 13 bases between. Germline V gene data show CDR1 as MNHEY and CDR2 as SVGAGI.

The V call is TRBV7-9, the J call TRBJ1-6, with D possibly matching TRBD1 (5 bases). The CDR3 loop spans 16 amino acids. Deletions cut 5 bases from V and 7 bases from J, with 18 bases between. Per the germline V gene, CDR1 is SEHNR and CDR2 is FQNEAQ (reference sequence). The DNA of the CDR3 is TGTGCCAGCAGCCCTCGGATCTCTGGGGCCAATTCACCCCTCCACTTT. As protein: CASSPRISGANSPLHF.

V and J are TRBV3-1 and TRBJ2-7; D remains ambiguous. Looked up from germline, CDR1 is LGHDT and CDR2 is YNNKEL (reference sequence). The CDR3 is 13 residues long. V was pared by 2 bases and J by 6 bases, with 11 bases between. This CDR3 is CASSQNRETEQYF. The DNA of the CDR3 is TGTGCCAGCAGCCAAAACAGAGAAACCGAGCAGTACTTC.

This clonotype was recorded a few times. The chain joins TRBV30 to TRBJ1-4; 7 bases align to TRBD1. Unmatched junction bases numbered 4, after V lost 3 bases and J lost 6 bases. This CDR3 region has 13 residues. In germline, CDR1 is GTSNPN, CDR2 SVGIG (reference sequence). The CDR3 sequence is CAWRTGRYEKLFF. In DNA form, the CDR3 reads TGTGCCTGGAGGACAGGGCGCTATGAAAAACTGTTTTTT. Based on the CDR3 plus reference TRBV30 and TRBJ1-4, the full variable domain is SQTIHQWPATLVQPVGSPLSLECTVEGTSNPNLYWYRQAAGRGLQLLFYSVGIGQISSEVPQNLSASRPQDRQFILSSKKLLLSDSGFYLCAWRTGRYEKLFFGSGTQLSVL.

At least ten counts were recorded for this clonotype. The chain has TRBV9 and TRBJ2-1; D ambiguous. Trimming took 7 bases from V and 9 from J, leaving 11 bases between them. This CDR3 region has 11 residues. From germline, CDR1 is SGDLS and CDR2 YYNGEE. The CDR3 loop reads CASGAFGEQFF. The DNA for the CDR3 is TGTGCCAGCGGCGCGTTCGGTGAGCAGTTCTTC.

The table lists this clonotype with a few counts. A read error is possible here, since a much larger clone lies one base away. The CDR3 does not end in the conserved phenylalanine or tryptophan, so this is likely a read error. The CDR3 reads CASSQDEGRYYEQYL. The CDR3 DNA reads as TGCGCCAGCAGCCAAGATGAGGGGCGGTACTACGAGCAGTACCTC. V usage is TRBV4-1 and J usage is TRBJ2-7, with D perhaps assigned TRBD1 or TRBD2 (5 bases each). The germline CDR1 and CDR2 sequences are MGHRA and YSYEKL. V was cut by 0 bases and J by 3 bases, with 12 bases left in between. The CDR3 runs 15 residues.

This clonotype is medium-sized in the sample. The J gene is TRBJ2-3, the V gene TRBV20-1; D ambiguous. CDR3 length equals 14 residues. Germline CDR1 reads DFQATT; CDR2 reads SNEGSKA (reference sequence). V shed 2 bases and J shed 0 bases, with 9 bases lying between them. The CDR3 sequence: CSARRAGSTDTQYF. DNA for the CDR3: TGCAGTGCTAGACGGGCCGGTAGCACAGATACGCAGTATTTT.

This clonotype was counted ten times or more. The chain links TRBV20-1 to TRBJ2-7; TRBD2 matches 11 bases. Germline CDR1 DFQATT, CDR2 SNEGSKA (reference sequence). Trimming took 1 base from V and 4 from J; bases not matched to a gene: 3. CDR3 length: 14 residues. CDR3 DNA sequence: TGCAGTGCTAGAGGGCTAGCGGGAGGTTACGAGCAGTACTTC. This sequence encodes CSARGLAGGYEQYF.

About this clonotype itself: A much larger clone lies one base from this, so it may be a read error. J is TRBJ2-3 and V is TRBV6-5, with D possibly TRBD2 on 5 matching bases. The germline V gene encodes CDR1 MNHEY and CDR2 SVGAGI. The CDR3 has 18 residues. V lost 0 bases to trimming and J lost 3 bases, with 19 bases between them. CDR3 bases: TGTGCCAGCAGTTACTCACCGATGGCTAGCACGGAGACAGATACGCAGTATTTT. Encoded protein: CASSYSPMASTETDTQYF.

This clonotype was recorded at least ten times. The gene calls are TRBV2 and TRBJ2-1; a weak D match, TRBD2 (5 bases). The CDR3 is 12 amino acids. With 3 bases removed from V and 8 bases from J, the gap between germline ends came to 8 bases. Germline V lookup: CDR1 SNHLY, CDR2 FYNNEI. The CDR3 region has the DNA TGTGCCAGCAGTGATGGAGGATATGAGCAGTTCTTC. It is translated as CASSDGGYEQFF.

There are many counts of this clonotype. The chain has TRBV11-2 and TRBJ2-1, with 8 bases matching TRBD2. CDR1 is SGHAT and CDR2 is FQNNGV in the germline V gene. The CDR3 loop spans 15 amino acids. V lost 3 bases and J lost 6; bases outside the gene matches: 7. The CDR3 region is CASSLAAGRANEQFF. CDR3 coding DNA: TGTGCCAGCAGCTTGGCGGCCGGGAGGGCCAATGAGCAGTTCTTC.

This clonotype showed up many times. V gene TRBV11-2 combines with J gene TRBJ2-7, with unresolved D. The CDR3 totals 12 residues. With 3 bases removed from V and 7 bases from J, the gap between germline ends came to 10 bases. CDR1 is SGHAT, CDR2 FQNNGV, per germline. CDR3 sequence: CASSFVRAEQYF. CDR3 DNA: TGTGCCAGCAGCTTCGTAAGGGCGGAGCAGTACTTC.

This clonotype was seen repeatedly, ten times or more. The rearrangement uses TRBV6-6 and TRBJ2-1; D assignment may be TRBD1 or TRBD2 (5 bases each). Trimming pared 11 bases from V and 3 bases from J, leaving 11 bases between. The CDR3 is 12 amino acids. Germline assignment: CDR1 MNHNY and CDR2 SVGAGI (reference sequence). The CDR3 loop is CAARDVYNEQFF. CDR3 nucleotides: TGTGCCGCCCGGGACGTCTACAATGAGCAGTTCTTC.

This chain connects TRBV29-1 to TRBJ2-5; D is uncertain. CDR1 SQVTM and CDR2 ANQGSEA come from the germline V gene. V was shortened by 8 bases and J by 5 bases, with 12 bases between the two germline ends. CDR3 length: 11 amino acids. The chain's CDR3 is CSFSGRETQYF. The CDR3, as DNA: TGCAGCTTTTCTGGGCGGGAGACCCAGTACTTC.

This clonotype has ten or more counts. V gene TRBV20-1 combines with J gene TRBJ2-7, with a tentative D call TRBD1 (6 bases). With 3 bases removed from V and 5 bases from J, the gap between germline ends came to 14 bases. Germline V CDR1 and CDR2: DFQATT, SNEGSKA (reference sequence). The CDR3 is made up of 13 amino acids. CDR3 nucleotides: TGCAGTGCTAGGCCGGGACATTCTAACGAGCAGTACTTC. Protein sequence: CSARPGHSNEQYF.

Comment on this clonotype: A much larger clone differs from this one at a single base, so this may be a read error. The rearrangement joins TRBV5-4 to TRBJ1-2; no firm D call. V was pared by 3 bases and J by 2 bases, with 17 bases between. The CDR3 sequence is 16 residues long. Germline CDR1 reads SGHNT; CDR2 reads YYREEE (reference sequence). The CDR3 here is CASSSTHPAENYGYTF. The CDR3 nucleotides are TGTGCCAGCAGCTCTACACATCCAGCAGAAAACTATGGCTACACCTTC.

This clonotype was seen many times. The chain carries TRBV12-3 or TRBV12-4 and TRBJ1-2; D is possibly TRBD1 (5 bases). The CDR3 covers 14 residues. Trimming removed 6 bases at V and 4 bases at J, with 15 bases between. The CDR3 sequence is CASRDTQASYGYTF. The CDR3 DNA sequence: TGTGCCAGCAGAGACACACAGGCCAGCTATGGCTACACCTTC.

At least ten counts were recorded for this clonotype. DNA for the CDR3: TGTGCCAGCAGCCACGGACGGGCCTACGAGCAGTACTTC. Translation gives CASSHGRAYEQYF. V usage is TRBV14 and J usage is TRBJ2-7; D unclear. Germline V gene data show CDR1 as SGHDN and CDR2 as FVKESK. The CDR3 contains 13 residues. Trimming took 3 bases from V and 2 from J, leaving 8 bases between them.

This chain connects TRBV6-1 to TRBJ2-7; 11 bases fit TRBD2. This CDR3 is 14 amino acids long. Germline-derived CDR1 and CDR2 are MNHNS and SASEGT. The J segment lost 3 bases and the V segment lost 7 bases, leaving 5 bases of the junction unmatched. This CDR3 reads CASIPGLADYEQYF. The CDR3 region has the DNA TGTGCCAGCATACCGGGACTAGCGGACTACGAGCAGTACTTC.